A selection of T cell receptor beta chains follows, all from one sample in a study of cytomegalovirus exposure and HLA in healthy donors. Measured with immunoSEQ multiplex PCR; TCRdb has only the in-frame clones, and not every one. The sample includes more than 150,000 clones, 75% to 85% seen only once; the top ten take less than 2.5%. Material for sequencing was PBMCs. Receptor source: a woman younger than 45 in good health and CMV-seropositive. CDR3s include the opening cysteine and the closing phenylalanine or tryptophan. The order of the fields is V gene, clone size, D gene, J gene, CDR3 length, CDR3 DNA, CDR3 protein. D genes are given only for firm matches. The size of a clone is reported for some rows only, either as once, few or many, or as a class for expanded clones.

V: TRBV10-3
size: -
D: -
J: TRBJ2-7
length: 15
DNA: TGTGCCATCAGGCAGGGGTCGGGGCTCGGATACGAGCAGTACTTC
CDR3: CAIRQGSGLGYEQYF

V: TRBV6-1
size: -
D: TRBD1
J: TRBJ1-3
length: 15
DNA: TGTGCCAGCAGTGCGACAGGGCTCTCTGGAAACACCATATATTTT
CDR3: CASSATGLSGNTIYF

V: TRBV6-1
size: -
D: -
J: TRBJ1-5
length: 15
DNA: TGTGCCAGCACCGAAGGAGGGGATAGCAATCAGCCCCAGCATTTT
CDR3: CASTEGGDSNQPQHF

V: TRBV27
size: -
D: TRBD1
J: TRBJ2-7
length: 15
DNA: TGTGCCAGCAGTTTATCCCTGACAGGGTACCACGAGCAGTACTTC
CDR3: CASSLSLTGYHEQYF

V: TRBV4-3
size: medium-sized
D: -
J: TRBJ2-7
length: 15
DNA: TGCGCCAGCAGCCAAGATCAGGGGTTGATGTACGAGCAGTACTTC
CDR3: CASSQDQGLMYEQYF

V: TRBV6-1
size: -
D: TRBD1
J: TRBJ2-7
length: 15
DNA: TGTGCCAGCAGTCGAGAGTCCGGGACAGGATCCGAGCAGTACTTC
CDR3: CASSRESGTGSEQYF

V: TRBV7-8
size: few
D: -
J: TRBJ1-2
length: 15
DNA: TGTGCCAGCAGCTTAGCAAAAACAGGAAACTATGGCTACACCTTC
CDR3: CASSLAKTGNYGYTF

V: TRBV9
size: -
D: TRBD1
J: TRBJ1-4
length: 14
DNA: TGTGCCAGCAGCGCCGGGACAGGGGGTGAAAAACTGTTTTTT
CDR3: CASSAGTGGEKLFF

V: TRBV6-1
size: -
D: TRBD1
J: TRBJ2-7
length: 14
DNA: TGTGCCAGCAGTACCCGACAGGGGACCTACGAGCAGTACTTC
CDR3: CASSTRQGTYEQYF

V: TRBV10-1
size: -
D: -
J: TRBJ2-3
length: 17
DNA: TGCGCCAGCAGTGAGTCGGGACTCTCATGGGACACAGATACGCAGTATTTT
CDR3: CASSESGLSWDTDTQYF